This T cell receptor (beta chain) comes out of a study of OX40 agonist ivuxolimab in advanced cancers. As for the study in general: Hepatocellular carcinoma, melanoma, renal cell or head and neck cancer affected the dose-escalation patients. Findings and limits, study-wide: The average count of expanded clones was higher among CD8+ T cells than among CD4+. Specificity for antigen went undetermined in the expanded peripheral T cells.

Germline CDR1 reads SGDLS; CDR2 reads YYNGEE. V was trimmed by 2 bases and J by 2 bases, leaving 7 bases between them. CDR3 length: 13 residues. Here immunoSEQ multiplex PCR was the method, and the copy in TCRdb shows in-frame clones only, minus some. The sample lists 65,000 to 85,000 clones; around 90% were seen once. Concerning this clone itself: What it binds is unknown.

The V gene is TRBV9, the J gene TRBJ1-2; possibly TRBD1 for D (6 bases). This sample comprised CD4+ or CD8+ T cells sorted from blood, obtained in a trial of the OX40 agonist ivuxolimab. This TCR derives from an adult with an advanced solid tumor such as melanoma, head and neck, liver or kidney cancer. The CDR3 reads CASSVGANYGYTF. The CDR3 DNA reads as TGTGCCAGCAGCGTGGGGGCGAACTATGGCTACACCTTC.